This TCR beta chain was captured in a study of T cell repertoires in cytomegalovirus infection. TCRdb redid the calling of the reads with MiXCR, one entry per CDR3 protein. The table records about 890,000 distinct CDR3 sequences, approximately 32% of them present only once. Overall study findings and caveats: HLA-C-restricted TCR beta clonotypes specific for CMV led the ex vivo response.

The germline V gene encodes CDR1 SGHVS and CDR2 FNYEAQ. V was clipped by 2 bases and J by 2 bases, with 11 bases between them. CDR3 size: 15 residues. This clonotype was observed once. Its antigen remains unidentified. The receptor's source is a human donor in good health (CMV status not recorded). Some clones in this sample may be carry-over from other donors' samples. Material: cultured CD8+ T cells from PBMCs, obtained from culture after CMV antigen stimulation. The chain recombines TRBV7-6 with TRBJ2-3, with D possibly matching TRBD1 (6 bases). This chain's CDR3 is CASSLFQGNTDTQYF. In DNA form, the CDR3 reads TGTGCCAGCAGCTTATTCCAGGGGAACACAGATACGCAGTATTTT.